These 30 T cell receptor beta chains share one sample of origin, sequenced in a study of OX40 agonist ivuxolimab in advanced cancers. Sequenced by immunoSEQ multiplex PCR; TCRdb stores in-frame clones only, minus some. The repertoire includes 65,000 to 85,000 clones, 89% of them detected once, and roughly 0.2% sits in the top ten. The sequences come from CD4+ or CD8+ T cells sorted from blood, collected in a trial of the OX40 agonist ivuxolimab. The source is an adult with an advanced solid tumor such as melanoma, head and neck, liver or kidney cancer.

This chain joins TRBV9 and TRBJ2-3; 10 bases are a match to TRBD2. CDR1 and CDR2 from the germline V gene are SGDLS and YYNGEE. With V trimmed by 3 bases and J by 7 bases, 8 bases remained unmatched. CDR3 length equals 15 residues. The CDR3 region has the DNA TGTGCCAGCAGCGCCTCAGCGGGGGGGTCGAATACGCAGTATTTT. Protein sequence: CASSASAGGSNTQYF.

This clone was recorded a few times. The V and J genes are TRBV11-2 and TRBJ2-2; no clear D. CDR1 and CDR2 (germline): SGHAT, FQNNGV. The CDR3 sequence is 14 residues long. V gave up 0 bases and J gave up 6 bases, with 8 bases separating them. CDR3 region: CASSLESGSGELFF. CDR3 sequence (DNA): TGTGCCAGCAGCTTAGAGAGTGGATCCGGGGAGCTGTTTTTT.

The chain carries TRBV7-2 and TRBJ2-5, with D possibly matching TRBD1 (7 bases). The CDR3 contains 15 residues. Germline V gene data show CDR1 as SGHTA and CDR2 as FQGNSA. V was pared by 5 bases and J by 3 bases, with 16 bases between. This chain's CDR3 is CASSRRETGKETQYF. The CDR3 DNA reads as TGTGCCAGCAGCCGACGGGAGACAGGGAAAGAGACCCAGTACTTC.

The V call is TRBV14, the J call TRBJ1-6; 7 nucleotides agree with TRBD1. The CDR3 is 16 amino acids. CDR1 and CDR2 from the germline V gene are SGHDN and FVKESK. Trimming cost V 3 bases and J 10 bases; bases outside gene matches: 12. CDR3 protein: CASSQDRLWPRSPLHF. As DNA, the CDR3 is TGTGCCAGCAGCCAGGACAGGTTATGGCCCCGGTCACCCCTCCACTTT.

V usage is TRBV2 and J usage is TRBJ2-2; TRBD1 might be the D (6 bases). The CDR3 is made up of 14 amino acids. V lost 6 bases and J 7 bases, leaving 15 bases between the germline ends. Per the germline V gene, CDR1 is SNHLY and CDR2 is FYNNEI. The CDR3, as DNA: TGTGCCAGCAGCGAACAGGGTTTAGGCGGGGAGCTGTTTTTT. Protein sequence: CASSEQGLGGELFF.

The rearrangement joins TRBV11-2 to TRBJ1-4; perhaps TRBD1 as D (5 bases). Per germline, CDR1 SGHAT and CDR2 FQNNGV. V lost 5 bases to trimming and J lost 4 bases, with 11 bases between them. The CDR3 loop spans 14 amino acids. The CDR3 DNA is TGTGCCAGCAGCCCGGGACGGATTAATGAAAAACTGTTTTTT. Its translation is CASSPGRINEKLFF.

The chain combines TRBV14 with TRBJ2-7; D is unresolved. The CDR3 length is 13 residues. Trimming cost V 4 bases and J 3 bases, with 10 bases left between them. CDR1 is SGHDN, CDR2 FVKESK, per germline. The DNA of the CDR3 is TGTGCCAGCAGCCCTAATTATCTCTACGAGCAGTACTTC. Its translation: CASSPNYLYEQYF.

CDR3 in DNA: TGTGCCAGTAGTACCCGGGTAGGGGAGCAGTACTTC. Translated: CASSTRVGEQYF. The J gene is TRBJ2-5, the V gene TRBV19; D possibly matches TRBD1 or TRBD2 (5 bases each). This CDR3 has 12 amino acids. The V gene lost 4 bases and the J gene lost 11 bases, with 14 bases spanning the gap. Germline CDR1 and CDR2: LNHDA and SQIVND (reference sequence).

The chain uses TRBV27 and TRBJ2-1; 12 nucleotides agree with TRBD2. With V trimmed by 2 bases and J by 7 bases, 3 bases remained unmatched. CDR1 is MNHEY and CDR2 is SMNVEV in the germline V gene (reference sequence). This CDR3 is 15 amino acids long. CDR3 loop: CASSLTTSGRNEQFF. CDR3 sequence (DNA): TGTGCCAGCAGTTTAACAACTAGCGGGAGGAATGAGCAGTTCTTC.

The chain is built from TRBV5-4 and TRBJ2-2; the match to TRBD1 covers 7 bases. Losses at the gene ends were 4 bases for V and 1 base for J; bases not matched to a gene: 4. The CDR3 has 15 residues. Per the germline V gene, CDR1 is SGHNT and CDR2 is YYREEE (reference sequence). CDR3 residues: CASSARTGNTGELFF. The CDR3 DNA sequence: TGTGCCAGCAGCGCCCGGACAGGGAACACCGGGGAGCTGTTTTTT. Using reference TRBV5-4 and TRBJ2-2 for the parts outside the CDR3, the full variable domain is ETGVTQSPTHLIKTRGQQVTLRCSSQSGHNTVSWYQQALGQGPQFIFQYYREEENGRGNFPPRFSGLQFPNYSSELNVNALELDDSALYLCASSARTGNTGELFFGEGSRLTVL.

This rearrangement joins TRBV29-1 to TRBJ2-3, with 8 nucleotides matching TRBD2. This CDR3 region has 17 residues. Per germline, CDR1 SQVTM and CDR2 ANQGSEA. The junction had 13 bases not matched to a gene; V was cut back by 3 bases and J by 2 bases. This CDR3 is CSVDGLAGLGNTDTQYF. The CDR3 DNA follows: TGCAGCGTTGATGGGTTAGCGGGGTTAGGGAACACAGATACGCAGTATTTT.

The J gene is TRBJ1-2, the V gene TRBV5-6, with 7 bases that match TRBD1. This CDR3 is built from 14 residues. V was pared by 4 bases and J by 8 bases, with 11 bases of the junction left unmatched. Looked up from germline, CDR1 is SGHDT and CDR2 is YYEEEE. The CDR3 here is CASSASLQGKGYTF. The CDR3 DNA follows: TGTGCCAGCAGCGCGAGCTTACAGGGGAAGGGCTACACCTTC.

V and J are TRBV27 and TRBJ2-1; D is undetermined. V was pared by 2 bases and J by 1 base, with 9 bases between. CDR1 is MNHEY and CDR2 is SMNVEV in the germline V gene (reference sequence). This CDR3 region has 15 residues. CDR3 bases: TGTGCCAGCAGTTTAATTGACAATTCCTACAATGAGCAGTTCTTC. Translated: CASSLIDNSYNEQFF.

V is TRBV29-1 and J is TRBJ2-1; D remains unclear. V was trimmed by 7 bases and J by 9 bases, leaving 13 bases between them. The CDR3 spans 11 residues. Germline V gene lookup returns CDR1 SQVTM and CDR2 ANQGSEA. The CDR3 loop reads CSGKMGLEQFF. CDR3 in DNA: TGCAGCGGAAAGATGGGTCTTGAGCAGTTCTTC.

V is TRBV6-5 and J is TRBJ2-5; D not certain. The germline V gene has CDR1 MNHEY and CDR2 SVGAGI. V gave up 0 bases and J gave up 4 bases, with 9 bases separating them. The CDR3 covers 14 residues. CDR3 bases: TGTGCCAGCAGTTACTCTACCGTTGCAGAGACCCAGTACTTC. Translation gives CASSYSTVAETQYF.

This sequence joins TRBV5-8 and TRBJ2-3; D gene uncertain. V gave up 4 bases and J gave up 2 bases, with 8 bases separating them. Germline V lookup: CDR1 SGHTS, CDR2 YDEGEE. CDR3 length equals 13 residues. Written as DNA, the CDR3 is TGTGCCAGCAGCCCCCGGGCCACAGATACGCAGTATTTT. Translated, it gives CASSPRATDTQYF.

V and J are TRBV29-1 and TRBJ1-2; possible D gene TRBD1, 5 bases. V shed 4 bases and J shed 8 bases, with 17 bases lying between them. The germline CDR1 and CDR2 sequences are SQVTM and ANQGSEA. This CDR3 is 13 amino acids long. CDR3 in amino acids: CSVGGQRGWGYTF. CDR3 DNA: TGCAGCGTTGGGGGCCAGCGGGGATGGGGCTACACCTTC.

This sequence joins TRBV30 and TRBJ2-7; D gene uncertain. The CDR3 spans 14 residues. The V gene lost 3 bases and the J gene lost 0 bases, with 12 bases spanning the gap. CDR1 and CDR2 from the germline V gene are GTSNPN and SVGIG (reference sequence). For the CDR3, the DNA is TGTGCCTGGAGACAACACACCAGCTCCTACGAGCAGTACTTC. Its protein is CAWRQHTSSYEQYF.

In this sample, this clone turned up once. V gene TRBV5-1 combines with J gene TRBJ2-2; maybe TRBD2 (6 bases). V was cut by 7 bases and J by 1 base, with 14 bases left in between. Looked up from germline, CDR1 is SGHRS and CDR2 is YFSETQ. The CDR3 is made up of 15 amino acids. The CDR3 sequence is CASGTSVGNTGELFF. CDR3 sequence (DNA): TGCGCCAGCGGGACTTCGGTGGGGAACACCGGGGAGCTGTTTTTT. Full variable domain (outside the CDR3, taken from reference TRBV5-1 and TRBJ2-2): KAGVTQTPRYLIKTRGQQVTLSCSPISGHRSVSWYQQTPGQGLQFLFEYFSETQRNKGNFPGRFSGRQFSNSRSEMNVSTLELGDSALYLCASGTSVGNTGELFFGEGSRLTVL.

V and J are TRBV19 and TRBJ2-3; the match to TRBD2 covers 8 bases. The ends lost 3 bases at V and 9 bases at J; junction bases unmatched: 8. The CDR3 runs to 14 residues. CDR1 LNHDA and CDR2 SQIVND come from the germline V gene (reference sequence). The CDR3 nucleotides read TGTGCCAGTAGTATCCCCCCCCCTAGCGGGACGCAGTATTTT. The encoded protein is CASSIPPPSGTQYF.

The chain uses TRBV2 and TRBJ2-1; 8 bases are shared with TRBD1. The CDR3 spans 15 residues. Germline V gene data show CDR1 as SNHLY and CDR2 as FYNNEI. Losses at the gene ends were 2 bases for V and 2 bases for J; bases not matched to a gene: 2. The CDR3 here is CASSERTGPYNEQFF. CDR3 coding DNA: TGTGCCAGCAGTGAAAGGACAGGGCCCTACAATGAGCAGTTCTTC.

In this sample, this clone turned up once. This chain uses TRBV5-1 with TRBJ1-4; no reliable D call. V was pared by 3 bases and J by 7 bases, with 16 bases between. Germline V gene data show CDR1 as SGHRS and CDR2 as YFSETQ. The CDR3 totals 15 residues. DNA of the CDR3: TGCGCCAGCAGCTCCGACCCCCTTGTCGCTGAAAAACTGTTTTTT. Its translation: CASSSDPLVAEKLFF.

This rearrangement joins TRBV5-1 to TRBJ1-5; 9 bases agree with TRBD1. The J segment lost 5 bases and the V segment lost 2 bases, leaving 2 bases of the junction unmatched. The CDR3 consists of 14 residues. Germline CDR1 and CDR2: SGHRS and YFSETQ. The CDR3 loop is CASSLTGGDQPQHF. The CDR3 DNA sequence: TGCGCCAGCAGCTTAACAGGGGGCGATCAGCCCCAGCATTTT.

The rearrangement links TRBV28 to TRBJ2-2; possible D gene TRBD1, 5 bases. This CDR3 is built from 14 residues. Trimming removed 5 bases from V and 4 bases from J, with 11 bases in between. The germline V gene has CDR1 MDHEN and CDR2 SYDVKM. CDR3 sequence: CASSPTRATGELFF. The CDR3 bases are TGTGCCAGCAGTCCAACCAGGGCCACCGGGGAGCTGTTTTTT.

The CDR3 DNA reads as TGCAGCGTTGAAAGGGTAAATGAGCAGTTCTTC. Translation: CSVERVNEQFF. V usage is TRBV29-1 and J usage is TRBJ2-1, with D uncertain. This CDR3 comprises 11 residues. V lost 2 bases and J lost 7, with 6 bases in between. CDR1 is SQVTM and CDR2 is ANQGSEA in the germline V gene.

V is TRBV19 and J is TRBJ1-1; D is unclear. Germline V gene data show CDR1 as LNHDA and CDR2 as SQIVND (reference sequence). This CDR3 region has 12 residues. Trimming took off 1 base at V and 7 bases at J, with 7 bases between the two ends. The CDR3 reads CASSIGTFEAFF. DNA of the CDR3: TGTGCCAGTAGTATAGGTACTTTTGAAGCTTTCTTT.

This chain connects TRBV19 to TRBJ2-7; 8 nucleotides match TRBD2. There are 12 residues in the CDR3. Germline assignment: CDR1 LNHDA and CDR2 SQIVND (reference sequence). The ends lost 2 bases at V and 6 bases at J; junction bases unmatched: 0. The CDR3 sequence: CASSIRGGEQYF. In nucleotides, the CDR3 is TGTGCCAGTAGTATACGGGGGGGCGAGCAGTACTTC.

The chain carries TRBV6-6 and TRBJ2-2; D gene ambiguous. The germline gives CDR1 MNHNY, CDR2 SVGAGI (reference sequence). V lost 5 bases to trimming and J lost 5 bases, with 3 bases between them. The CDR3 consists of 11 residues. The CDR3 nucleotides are TGTGCCAGCAGTCAAACCGGGGAGCTGTTTTTT. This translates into CASSQTGELFF.

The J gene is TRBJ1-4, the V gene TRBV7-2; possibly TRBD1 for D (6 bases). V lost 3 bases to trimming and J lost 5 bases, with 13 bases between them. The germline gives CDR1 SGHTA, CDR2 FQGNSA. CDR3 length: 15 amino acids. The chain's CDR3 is CASSFDRPPNEKLFF. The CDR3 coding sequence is TGTGCCAGCAGCTTCGACAGGCCTCCCAATGAAAAACTGTTTTTT.

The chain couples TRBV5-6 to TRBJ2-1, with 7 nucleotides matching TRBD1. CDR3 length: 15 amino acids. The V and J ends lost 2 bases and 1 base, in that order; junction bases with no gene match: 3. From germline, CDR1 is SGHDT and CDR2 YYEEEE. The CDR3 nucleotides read TGTGCCAGCAGCTTAGGGGGCGCGTCCTACAATGAGCAGTTCTTC. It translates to CASSLGGASYNEQFF.